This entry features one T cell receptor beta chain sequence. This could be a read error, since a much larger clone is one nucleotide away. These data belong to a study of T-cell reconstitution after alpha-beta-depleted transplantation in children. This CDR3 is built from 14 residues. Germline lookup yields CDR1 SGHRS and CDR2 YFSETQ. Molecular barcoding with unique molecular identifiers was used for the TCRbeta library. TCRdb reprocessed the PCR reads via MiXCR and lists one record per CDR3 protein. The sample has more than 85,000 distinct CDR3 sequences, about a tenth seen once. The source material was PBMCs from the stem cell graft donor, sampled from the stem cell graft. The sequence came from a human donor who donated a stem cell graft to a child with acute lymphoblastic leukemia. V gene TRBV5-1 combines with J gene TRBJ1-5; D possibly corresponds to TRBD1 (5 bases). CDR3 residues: CASSRDGKNQHQHF. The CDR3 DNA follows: TGCGCCAGCAGTCGGGACGGGAAAAATCAGCACCAGCATTTT.